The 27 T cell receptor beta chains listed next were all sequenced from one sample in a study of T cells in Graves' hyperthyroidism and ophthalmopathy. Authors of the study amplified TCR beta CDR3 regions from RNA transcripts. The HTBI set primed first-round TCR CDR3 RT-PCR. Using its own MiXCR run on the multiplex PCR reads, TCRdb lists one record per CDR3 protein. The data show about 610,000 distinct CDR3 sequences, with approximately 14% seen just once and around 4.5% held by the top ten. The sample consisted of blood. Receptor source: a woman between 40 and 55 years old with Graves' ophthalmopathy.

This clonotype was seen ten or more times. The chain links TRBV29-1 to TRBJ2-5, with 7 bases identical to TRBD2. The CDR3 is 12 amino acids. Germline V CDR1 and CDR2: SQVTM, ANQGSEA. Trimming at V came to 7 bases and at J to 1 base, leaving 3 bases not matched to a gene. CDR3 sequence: CSGTSSQETQYF. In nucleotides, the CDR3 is TGCAGCGGGACTAGTTCCCAAGAGACCCAGTACTTC.

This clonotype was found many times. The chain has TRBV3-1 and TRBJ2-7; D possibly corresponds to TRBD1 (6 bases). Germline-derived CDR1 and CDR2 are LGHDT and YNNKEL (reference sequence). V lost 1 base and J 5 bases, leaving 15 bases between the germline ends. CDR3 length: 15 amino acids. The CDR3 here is CASSQGGAGENEQYF. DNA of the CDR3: TGTGCCAGCAGCCAAGGAGGGGCAGGGGAGAACGAGCAGTACTTC.

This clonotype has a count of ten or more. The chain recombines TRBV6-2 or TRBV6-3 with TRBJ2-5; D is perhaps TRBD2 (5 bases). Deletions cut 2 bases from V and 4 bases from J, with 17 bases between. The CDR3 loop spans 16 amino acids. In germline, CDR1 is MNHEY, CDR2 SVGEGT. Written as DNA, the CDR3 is TGTGCCAGCAGTTACGTTTGGGAAGAGGCGGGAGAGACCCAGTACTTC. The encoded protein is CASSYVWEEAGETQYF.

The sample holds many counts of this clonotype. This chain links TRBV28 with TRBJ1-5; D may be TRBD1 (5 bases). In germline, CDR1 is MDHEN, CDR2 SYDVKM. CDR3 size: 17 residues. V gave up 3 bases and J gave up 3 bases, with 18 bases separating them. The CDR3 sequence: CASSFGSGVLVNQPQHF. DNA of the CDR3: TGTGCCAGCAGTTTCGGCTCGGGGGTTTTGGTCAATCAGCCCCAGCATTTT.

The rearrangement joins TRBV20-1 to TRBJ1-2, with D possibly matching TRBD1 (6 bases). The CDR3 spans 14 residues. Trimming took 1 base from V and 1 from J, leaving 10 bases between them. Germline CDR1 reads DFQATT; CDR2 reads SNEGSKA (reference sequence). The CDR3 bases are TGCAGTGCTAGAGCGCACAGGGATAACTATGGCTACACCTTC. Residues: CSARAHRDNYGYTF.

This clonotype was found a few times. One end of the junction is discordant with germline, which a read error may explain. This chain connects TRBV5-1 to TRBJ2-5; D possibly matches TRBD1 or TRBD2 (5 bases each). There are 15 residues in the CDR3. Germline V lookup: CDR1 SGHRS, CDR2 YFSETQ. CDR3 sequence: CASSLVGDRQDTQYF. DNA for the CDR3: TGCGCCAGCAGCTTAGTAGGGGACCGTCAAGATACCCAGTACTTC.

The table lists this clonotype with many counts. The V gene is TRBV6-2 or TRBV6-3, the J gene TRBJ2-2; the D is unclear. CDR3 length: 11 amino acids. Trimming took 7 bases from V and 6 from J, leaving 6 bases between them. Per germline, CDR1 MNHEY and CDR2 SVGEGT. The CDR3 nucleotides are TGTGCCAGCACCCCGGCCGGGGAGCTGTTTTTT. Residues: CASTPAGELFF.

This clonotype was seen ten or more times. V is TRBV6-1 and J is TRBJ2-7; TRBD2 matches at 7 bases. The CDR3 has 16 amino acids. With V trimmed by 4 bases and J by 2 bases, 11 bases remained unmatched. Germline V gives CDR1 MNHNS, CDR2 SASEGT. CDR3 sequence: CASSVGGTLGTYEQYF. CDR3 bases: TGTGCCAGCAGTGTGGGGGGGACCCTGGGGACCTACGAGCAGTACTTC.

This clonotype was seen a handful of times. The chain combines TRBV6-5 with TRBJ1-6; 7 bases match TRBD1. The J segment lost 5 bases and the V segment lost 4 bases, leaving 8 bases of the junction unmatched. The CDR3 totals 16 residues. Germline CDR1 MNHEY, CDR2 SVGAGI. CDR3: CASSSYPGQHNSPLHF. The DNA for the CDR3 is TGTGCCAGCAGTTCCTATCCGGGACAGCATAATTCACCCCTCCACTTT.

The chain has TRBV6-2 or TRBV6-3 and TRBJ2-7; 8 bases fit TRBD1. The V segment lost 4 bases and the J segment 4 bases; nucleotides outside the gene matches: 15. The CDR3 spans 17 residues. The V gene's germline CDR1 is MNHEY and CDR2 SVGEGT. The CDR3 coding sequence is TGTGCCAGCAGTTCCGGACCTTATGACAGGGGTTTTTACGAGCAGTACTTC. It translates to CASSSGPYDRGFYEQYF.

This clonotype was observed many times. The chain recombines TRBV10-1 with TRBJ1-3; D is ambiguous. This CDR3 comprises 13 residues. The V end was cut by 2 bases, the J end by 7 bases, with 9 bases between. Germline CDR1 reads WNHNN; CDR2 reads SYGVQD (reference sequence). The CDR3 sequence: CASSEDPGNTIYF. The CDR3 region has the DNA TGCGCCAGCAGTGAGGACCCGGGGAACACCATATATTTT.

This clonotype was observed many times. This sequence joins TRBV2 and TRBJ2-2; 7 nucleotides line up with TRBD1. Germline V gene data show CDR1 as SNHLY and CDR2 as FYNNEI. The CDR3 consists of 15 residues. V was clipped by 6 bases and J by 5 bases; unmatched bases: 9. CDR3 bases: TGTGCCAGCAGGGTCGACAGGGTTTGGACCGGGGAGCTGTTTTTT. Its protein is CASRVDRVWTGELFF.

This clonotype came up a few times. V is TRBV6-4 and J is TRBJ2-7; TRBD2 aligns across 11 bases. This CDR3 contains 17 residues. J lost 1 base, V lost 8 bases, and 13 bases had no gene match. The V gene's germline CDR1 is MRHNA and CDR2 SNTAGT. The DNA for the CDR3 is TGTGCCAGCTCACCACCGTTCGGGACTAGCGGATCCTACGAGCAGTACTTC. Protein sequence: CASSPPFGTSGSYEQYF.

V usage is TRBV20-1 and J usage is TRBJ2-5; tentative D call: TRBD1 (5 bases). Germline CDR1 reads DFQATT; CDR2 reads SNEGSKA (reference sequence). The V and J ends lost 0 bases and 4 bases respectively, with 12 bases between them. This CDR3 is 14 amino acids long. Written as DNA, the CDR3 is TGCAGTGCTAGAGATCAGGGATTTGGAGAGACCCAGTACTTC. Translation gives CSARDQGFGETQYF.

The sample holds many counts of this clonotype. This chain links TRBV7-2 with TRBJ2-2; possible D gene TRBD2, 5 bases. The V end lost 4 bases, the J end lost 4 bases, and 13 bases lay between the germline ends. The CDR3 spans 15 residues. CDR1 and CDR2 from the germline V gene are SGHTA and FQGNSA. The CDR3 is CASSSTTISTGELFF. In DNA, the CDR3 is TGTGCCAGCAGCTCGACGACTATCTCCACCGGGGAGCTGTTTTTT. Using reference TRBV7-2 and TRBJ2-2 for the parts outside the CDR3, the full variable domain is GAGVSQSPSNKVTEKGKDVELRCDPISGHTALYWYRQSLGQGLEFLIYFQGNSAPDKSGLPSDRFSAERTGGSVSTLTIQRTQQEDSAVYLCASSSTTISTGELFFGEGSRLTVL.

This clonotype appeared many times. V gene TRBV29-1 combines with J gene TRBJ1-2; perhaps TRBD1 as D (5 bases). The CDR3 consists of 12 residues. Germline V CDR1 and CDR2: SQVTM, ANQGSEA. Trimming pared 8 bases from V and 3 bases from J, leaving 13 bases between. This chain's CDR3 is CSTSQGDYGYTF. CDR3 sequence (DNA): TGCAGCACCTCGCAGGGTGACTATGGCTACACCTTC.

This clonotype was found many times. The CDR3 DNA reads as TGCAGTGCTAGAGGTCGACAGGGTGGATCCGAGCAGTACTTC. Amino acids: CSARGRQGGSEQYF. The chain uses TRBV20-1 and TRBJ2-7; 7 bases fit TRBD1. J was trimmed by 6 bases and V by 1 base; bases with no gene match: 9. Germline CDR1 reads DFQATT; CDR2 reads SNEGSKA (reference sequence). The CDR3 sequence is 14 residues long.

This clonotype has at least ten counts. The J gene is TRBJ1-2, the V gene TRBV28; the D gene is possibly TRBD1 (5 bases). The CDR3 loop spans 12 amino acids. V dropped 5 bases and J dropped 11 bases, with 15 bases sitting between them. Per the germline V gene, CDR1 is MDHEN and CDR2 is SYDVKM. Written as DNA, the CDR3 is TGTGCCAGCAGTCCCAGACAGAAACCTTACACCTTC. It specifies CASSPRQKPYTF.

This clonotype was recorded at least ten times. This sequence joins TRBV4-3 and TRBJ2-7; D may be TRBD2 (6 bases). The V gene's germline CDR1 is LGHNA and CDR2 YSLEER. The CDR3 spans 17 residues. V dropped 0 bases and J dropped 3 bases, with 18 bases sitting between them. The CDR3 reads CASSQEPHGGQHYEQYF. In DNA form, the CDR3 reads TGCGCCAGCAGCCAAGAACCCCATGGAGGGCAACACTACGAGCAGTACTTC.

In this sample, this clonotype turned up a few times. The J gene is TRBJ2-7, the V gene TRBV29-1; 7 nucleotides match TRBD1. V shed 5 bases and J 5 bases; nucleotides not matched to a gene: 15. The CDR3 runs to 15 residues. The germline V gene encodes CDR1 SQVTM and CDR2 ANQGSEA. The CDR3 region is CSVSVIGTVPHEQYF. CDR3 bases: TGCAGCGTTTCTGTTATCGGGACAGTCCCCCACGAGCAGTACTTC.

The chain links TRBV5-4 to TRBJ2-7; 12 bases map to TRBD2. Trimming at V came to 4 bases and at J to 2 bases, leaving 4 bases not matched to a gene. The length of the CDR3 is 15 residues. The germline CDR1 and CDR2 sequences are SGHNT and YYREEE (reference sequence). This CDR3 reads CASSGGLAGAYEQYF. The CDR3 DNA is TGTGCCAGCAGCGGGGGACTAGCGGGTGCCTACGAGCAGTACTTC.

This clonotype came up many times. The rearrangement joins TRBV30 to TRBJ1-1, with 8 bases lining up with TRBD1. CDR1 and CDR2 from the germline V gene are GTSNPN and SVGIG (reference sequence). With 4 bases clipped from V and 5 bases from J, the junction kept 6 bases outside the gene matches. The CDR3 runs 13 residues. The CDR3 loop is CAWTKQGGTEAFF. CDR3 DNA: TGTGCCTGGACTAAACAGGGGGGGACTGAAGCTTTCTTT.

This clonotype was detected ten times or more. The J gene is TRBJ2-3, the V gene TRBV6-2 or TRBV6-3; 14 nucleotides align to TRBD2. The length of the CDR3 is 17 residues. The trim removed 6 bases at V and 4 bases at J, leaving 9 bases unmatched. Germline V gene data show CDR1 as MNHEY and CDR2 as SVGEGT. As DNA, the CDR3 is TGTGCCAGCAGCCCCGGGACTAGCGGGAGTTGGTCAGATACGCAGTATTTT. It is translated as CASSPGTSGSWSDTQYF.

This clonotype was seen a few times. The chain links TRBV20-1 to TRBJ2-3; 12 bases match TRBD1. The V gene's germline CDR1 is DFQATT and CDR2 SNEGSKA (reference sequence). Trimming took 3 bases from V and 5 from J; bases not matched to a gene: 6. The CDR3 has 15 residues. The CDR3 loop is CSARGDRGRRDTQYF. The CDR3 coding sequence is TGCAGTGCTAGGGGGGACAGGGGGCGTAGAGATACGCAGTATTTT.

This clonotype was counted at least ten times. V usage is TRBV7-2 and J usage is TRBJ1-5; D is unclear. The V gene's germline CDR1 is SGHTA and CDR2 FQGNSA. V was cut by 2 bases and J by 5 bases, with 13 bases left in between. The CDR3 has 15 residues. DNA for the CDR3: TGTGCCAGCAGCTTATCTTGGTCGGGAGATCAGCCCCAGCATTTT. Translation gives CASSLSWSGDQPQHF.

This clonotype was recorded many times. CDR3 protein: CSASAGQGDYGYTF. The CDR3 DNA reads TGCAGTGCTAGTGCAGGACAGGGAGACTATGGCTACACCTTC. The rearrangement uses TRBV20-1 and TRBJ1-2, with TRBD1 matching 8 bases. V lost 3 bases, J lost 3 bases, and 6 bases stayed unmatched. Germline assignment: CDR1 DFQATT and CDR2 SNEGSKA (reference sequence). The CDR3 sequence is 14 residues long.

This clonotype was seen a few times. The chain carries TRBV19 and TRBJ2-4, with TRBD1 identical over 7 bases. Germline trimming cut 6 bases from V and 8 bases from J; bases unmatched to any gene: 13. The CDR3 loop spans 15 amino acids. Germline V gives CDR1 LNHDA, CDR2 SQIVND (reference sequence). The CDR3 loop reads CASSKTTGNLDIQYF. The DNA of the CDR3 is TGTGCCAGTAGCAAGACGACAGGGAATCTAGACATTCAGTACTTC.